This T cell receptor (beta chain) is drawn from a study of T cell changes during pregnancy in multiple sclerosis. In this sample, this clone turned up once. TCRdb's table, derived via immunoSEQ multiplex PCR, lists solely in-frame clones and lacks some. Of around 96,000 clones listed, about 94% are singletons. This CDR3 has 12 residues. The ends lost 2 bases at V and 13 bases at J; junction bases unmatched: 5. The V gene's germline CDR1 is MDHEN and CDR2 SYDVKM. This TCR was recovered from a female donor with multiple sclerosis, enrolled in a pregnancy study. Sequencing was performed on peripheral blood, taken in the third trimester of pregnancy. The chain combines TRBV28 with TRBJ2-1; TRBD2 aligns across 7 bases. The CDR3 loop reads CASSLAGDPQFF. CDR3 DNA: TGTGCCAGCAGTTTAGCGGGGGACCCACAGTTCTTC.